Sequencing of this TCR beta chain was carried out in a study of blood T cell repertoires in COVID-19. Study-wide context: COVID-19 samples, acute and convalescent, were from the United States, Italy and Spain. PBMCs, B-cell-depleted T cells, or T cells were the source of the cDNA or gDNA that made up the material.

In the study's own analysis: It was from reference gene primer amplification that nucleated cell counts were estimated. Measured with immunoSEQ multiplex PCR; TCRdb has only the in-frame clones, and not every one. For V, J and clone size, that table is used; D and trimming come from the DNA. Of 77,000 or so clones in the sample, around 83% were seen once. The clonotype originates from a woman in her sixties or seventies with acute or convalescent COVID-19. The material sequenced was peripheral blood.

The CDR3 DNA is TGTGCCAGCAGGAGTGGACTTGGGGAGCTGTTTTTT. The encoded protein is CASRSGLGELFF. The chain links TRBV25-1 to TRBJ2-2; D might be TRBD2 (5 bases). Germline V gene sequence: CDR1 MGHDK, CDR2 SYGVNS. The germline V and J ends were trimmed by 6 bases and 8 bases, with 10 bases remaining between them. The CDR3 is made up of 12 amino acids. Full variable domain (remainder filled in from reference TRBV25-1 and TRBJ2-2): EADIYQTPRYLVIGTGKKITLECSQTMGHDKMYWYQQDPGMELHLIHYSYGVNSTEKGDLSSESTVSRIRTEHFPLTLESARPSHTSQYLCASRSGLGELFFGEGSRLTVL.